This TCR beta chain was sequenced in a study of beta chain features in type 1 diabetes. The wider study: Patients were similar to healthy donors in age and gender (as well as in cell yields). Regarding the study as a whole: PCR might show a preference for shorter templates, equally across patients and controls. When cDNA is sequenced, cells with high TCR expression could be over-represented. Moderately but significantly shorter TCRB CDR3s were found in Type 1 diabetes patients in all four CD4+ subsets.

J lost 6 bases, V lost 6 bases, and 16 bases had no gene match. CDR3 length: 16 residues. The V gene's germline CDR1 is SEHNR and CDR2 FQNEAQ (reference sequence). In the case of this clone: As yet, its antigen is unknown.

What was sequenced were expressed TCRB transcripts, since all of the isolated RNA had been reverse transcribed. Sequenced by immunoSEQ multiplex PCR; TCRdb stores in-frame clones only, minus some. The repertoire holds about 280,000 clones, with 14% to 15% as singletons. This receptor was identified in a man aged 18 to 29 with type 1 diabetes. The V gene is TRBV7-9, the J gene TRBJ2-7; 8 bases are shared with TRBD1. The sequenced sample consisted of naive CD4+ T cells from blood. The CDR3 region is CASRHSPDRGTGEQYF. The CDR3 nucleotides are TGTGCCAGCAGGCACTCCCCCGACAGGGGAACAGGCGAGCAGTACTTC.